The following is a TCR beta chain sequence with its context. Its recognized antigen is unknown. Nothing much larger sits one base from this clone, and base qualities are not available. V loses 8 bases, J loses 0 bases, and the germline ends lie 8 bases apart. Reading the germline V gene gives CDR1 MNHEY and CDR2 SVGAGI. The CDR3 contains 14 residues, cysteine and phenylalanine counted. Here the CDR3 DNA is all that survives: 42 bases in frame from base 1. Whole blood was collected in K2EDTA tubes by collaborating institutions according to the institutions' own protocols. For TCRbeta analysis, collaborators shipped samples as frozen whole blood, isolated PBMCs, or DNA extracted from either of those sample types. TCRbeta CDR3 regions were amplified from genomic DNA by means of the immunoSEQ Assay, a bias-controlled multiplex PCR. The published analysis was carried out like this. The number of nucleated cells in each sample was estimated by amplification of reference gene primers within the assay. To quantify the absolute abundance of each unique TCRbeta CDR3 rearrangement, sequence reads were collapsed and filtered. For each sample, productive Simpson clonality was calculated as the square root of Simpson's diversity index across productive rearrangements. TCRdb took over this immuneACCESS table, retaining in-frame rearrangements with V and J assigned. Such tables are incomplete; in checked studies, under half of the missing clones stem from an unresolved V gene, and the remainder is unexplained. V, J and clone size reflect that table, while D and trimming were determined from the DNA. The sample table contains around 150,000 clones; only one count was recorded for roughly 90% of them. The ten largest clonotypes hold about 10% of the sample.

This record comes from a study of blood T cell repertoires in COVID-19 (dated by TCRdb to 2018 to 2021). At the level of the whole study: Samples covering the acute and convalescent phases of COVID-19 were provided by collaborators in the United States, Italy and Spain. The prospective study material was composed of cDNA or gDNA derived from T cells, B-cell-depleted T cells, or PBMCs. Subjects who had been exposed to COVID-19, were actively infected with it, or had recovered from it provided the deeply sampled blood TCRbeta repertoires that made up the dataset. The repertoires were released in a freely available public database intended as a resource for research on the immune response to SARS-CoV-2. The samples were drawn from two sources: the first 160 participants of the ongoing ImmuneRACE study, and 950 to 1,500 subjects contributed by 6 global collaborators. The sample metadata nearly always contained a de-identified subject ID, COVID-19 status, age in years and sex. Where available, HLA class I and class II types were obtained from metadata supplied by the sample provider rather than from assay-based typing. What the research found in general, with its limitations: The quantity of clinical and demographic metadata differed by source and by participant and was supplied without curation.

This sequence uses TRBV6-5 and TRBJ1-6; no D gene call is confident. The TCR originated in a man aged 50 to 60 with active or convalescent COVID-19. Sequences were obtained from peripheral blood. This receptor carries the CDR3 CASGGSSYNSPLHF. The nucleotide sequence reads TGTGCCAGCGGCGGGAGCTCCTATAATTCACCCCTCCACTTT.